This is a list of T cell receptor beta chains from one sample in a study of blood T cells in healthy people across ages. TCRdb ran MiXCR on the 5' RACE reads and lists one entry per CDR3 protein. This sample yields around 800,000 distinct CDR3 sequences, of which roughly 44% are seen a single time; about a fifth belongs to the top ten. The sample was blood. The receptors originated from a man between 60 and 70 years old in good health. The conserved cysteine and the conserved F or W are not part of the CDR3 here. Fields, in order: V gene, D gene, J gene, CDR3 protein. The D gene is left open where the match is weak.

v_gene: TRBV6-2/TRBV6-3
d_gene: .
j_gene: TRBJ1-1
CDR3aa: ASSWDAQNTEAF

v_gene: TRBV2
d_gene: .
j_gene: TRBJ1-1
CDR3aa: ASSHRRMNTEAF

v_gene: TRBV5-6
d_gene: .
j_gene: TRBJ1-6
CDR3aa: ASSYDRRNSPLH

v_gene: TRBV28
d_gene: .
j_gene: TRBJ1-6
CDR3aa: AIDIGDSPLH

v_gene: TRBV7-2
d_gene: .
j_gene: TRBJ2-5
CDR3aa: ASSQGPKFQETQY

v_gene: TRBV7-2
d_gene: .
j_gene: TRBJ2-7
CDR3aa: ASSKGGIPAYEQY

v_gene: TRBV28
d_gene: TRBD1
j_gene: TRBJ2-1
CDR3aa: ASRTGGLNEQF

v_gene: TRBV20-1
d_gene: .
j_gene: TRBJ2-5
CDR3aa: SAPDPGPAAQY

v_gene: TRBV7-2
d_gene: TRBD1
j_gene: TRBJ1-6
CDR3aa: ASSSQGALNSPLH

v_gene: TRBV5-1
d_gene: .
j_gene: TRBJ2-6
CDR3aa: ASSFGGTGANVLT

v_gene: TRBV12-3/TRBV12-4
d_gene: .
j_gene: TRBJ2-2
CDR3aa: ASSLQGSGAGELF

v_gene: TRBV7-2
d_gene: .
j_gene: TRBJ2-7
CDR3aa: ASSLGLAPPYEQY

v_gene: TRBV7-2
d_gene: TRBD2
j_gene: TRBJ2-3
CDR3aa: ASSSKTSGVTDTQY

v_gene: TRBV3-1
d_gene: TRBD1
j_gene: TRBJ1-1
CDR3aa: ASSLPGTGRTEAF

v_gene: TRBV29-1
d_gene: TRBD2
j_gene: TRBJ2-3
CDR3aa: STRTSGGADTQY

v_gene: TRBV4-1
d_gene: TRBD1
j_gene: TRBJ2-2
CDR3aa: ASSQDVGGSGTGIRELF

v_gene: TRBV20-1
d_gene: .
j_gene: TRBJ1-2
CDR3aa: SARSGRAYGYT

v_gene: TRBV3-1
d_gene: TRBD2
j_gene: TRBJ2-1
CDR3aa: ASSQASGRETQF

v_gene: TRBV24-1
d_gene: .
j_gene: TRBJ2-5
CDR3aa: ATSDTGDKNTIGQY

v_gene: TRBV7-2
d_gene: TRBD1
j_gene: TRBJ1-2
CDR3aa: ASSLSPGTGGAGYT

v_gene: TRBV5-6
d_gene: .
j_gene: TRBJ1-1
CDR3aa: ASSLWGTGLREAF

v_gene: TRBV7-2
d_gene: TRBD2
j_gene: TRBJ2-5
CDR3aa: ASSFGGSQETQY

v_gene: TRBV9
d_gene: .
j_gene: TRBJ1-2
CDR3aa: ASTRLQVSYGYT

v_gene: TRBV6-1
d_gene: .
j_gene: TRBJ1-6
CDR3aa: ASSELGRRRNSPLH

v_gene: TRBV15
d_gene: .
j_gene: TRBJ2-1
CDR3aa: ATSRDVQGYRREQF

v_gene: TRBV7-2
d_gene: .
j_gene: TRBJ2-5
CDR3aa: ASSLAELGEQY

v_gene: TRBV18
d_gene: .
j_gene: TRBJ1-1
CDR3aa: ASAAGPDTEAF

v_gene: TRBV4-1
d_gene: TRBD1
j_gene: TRBJ2-5
CDR3aa: ASSHDRVEETQY

v_gene: TRBV9
d_gene: .
j_gene: TRBJ2-1
CDR3aa: ASSVAGTNHEQF

v_gene: TRBV6-6
d_gene: .
j_gene: TRBJ2-7
CDR3aa: ASSYTDSSYEQY

v_gene: TRBV29-1
d_gene: TRBD1
j_gene: TRBJ1-2
CDR3aa: SVEGQGAYGYT

v_gene: TRBV7-2
d_gene: TRBD2
j_gene: TRBJ2-1
CDR3aa: ASSWRGSNEQF

v_gene: TRBV6-5
d_gene: .
j_gene: TRBJ2-3
CDR3aa: ASSLIIGTDTQY

v_gene: TRBV30
d_gene: TRBD1
j_gene: TRBJ1-4
CDR3aa: AWTKSDRVNEKLF

v_gene: TRBV13
d_gene: .
j_gene: TRBJ2-1
CDR3aa: ASSLGAGREQF

v_gene: TRBV11-3
d_gene: .
j_gene: TRBJ2-6
CDR3aa: ASSPDRTNVLT

v_gene: TRBV20-1
d_gene: TRBD2
j_gene: TRBJ2-5
CDR3aa: SARHRLAGHNVRETQY

v_gene: TRBV3-1
d_gene: .
j_gene: TRBJ1-2
CDR3aa: ASSFRASYGYT

v_gene: TRBV7-2
d_gene: .
j_gene: TRBJ2-2
CDR3aa: ASSLGPRGGANTGELF

v_gene: TRBV20-1
d_gene: TRBD2
j_gene: TRBJ2-1
CDR3aa: SAQRLAGGSEQF

v_gene: TRBV5-1
d_gene: TRBD1
j_gene: TRBJ2-4
CDR3aa: ASSERQGVFQEQY

v_gene: TRBV12-3/TRBV12-4
d_gene: .
j_gene: TRBJ2-7
CDR3aa: ASSQEYEQY

v_gene: TRBV24-1
d_gene: .
j_gene: TRBJ2-1
CDR3aa: ATSDLRDEYNEQF

v_gene: TRBV21-1
d_gene: .
j_gene: TRBJ2-7
CDR3aa: ASSPCPISPRYEQY

v_gene: TRBV7-2
d_gene: .
j_gene: TRBJ1-2
CDR3aa: ASSDWTGGGYT

v_gene: TRBV3-1
d_gene: .
j_gene: TRBJ2-3
CDR3aa: ASSRSGETDTQY

v_gene: TRBV10-3
d_gene: .
j_gene: TRBJ2-3
CDR3aa: AISSGTRRTDTQY

v_gene: TRBV4-3
d_gene: TRBD2
j_gene: TRBJ2-5
CDR3aa: ASSQDGAAGLQETQY

v_gene: TRBV10-3
d_gene: .
j_gene: TRBJ1-5
CDR3aa: AISVYSILGNQPQH

v_gene: TRBV5-1
d_gene: TRBD2
j_gene: TRBJ2-7
CDR3aa: ASSLDPSGVPYEQY

v_gene: TRBV29-1
d_gene: TRBD1
j_gene: TRBJ1-1
CDR3aa: SVTGGGMNTEAF

v_gene: TRBV7-2
d_gene: .
j_gene: TRBJ2-1
CDR3aa: ASSFAGSDEQF

v_gene: TRBV4-3
d_gene: .
j_gene: TRBJ2-6
CDR3aa: ASSQAPGASGANVLT

v_gene: TRBV4-3
d_gene: .
j_gene: TRBJ2-1
CDR3aa: ASSQDVGVNEQF

v_gene: TRBV5-1
d_gene: TRBD1
j_gene: TRBJ2-3
CDR3aa: ASSPGQGASTDTQY

v_gene: TRBV5-1
d_gene: .
j_gene: TRBJ2-7
CDR3aa: ASSADSSSYEQY

v_gene: TRBV5-1
d_gene: .
j_gene: TRBJ2-7
CDR3aa: ASSSGQTLMNEQY

v_gene: TRBV20-1
d_gene: .
j_gene: .
CDR3aa: SATTGIDSGPCEQY

v_gene: TRBV5-6
d_gene: .
j_gene: TRBJ2-7
CDR3aa: ASSLDFPSDISYEQY

v_gene: TRBV6-1
d_gene: TRBD1
j_gene: TRBJ2-7
CDR3aa: ASMRDRGNNEQY